Listed below are T cell receptor beta chains from one sample, sequenced in a study of cytotoxic CD8 clonotypes in ibrutinib-treated CLL. Data came from immunoSEQ multiplex PCR; TCRdb stores just in-frame clones and leaves some out. The data contain almost 85,000 clones, about 86% of them singletons. Here the sequenced sample was PBMCs, taken before ibrutinib treatment. These receptors were obtained from a human donor with chronic lymphocytic leukemia. Each CDR3 is given with its conserved first and last residue. Each record gives: CDR3 protein, CDR3 DNA, CDR3 length, J gene, D gene, clone size, V gene. D genes are given only for firm matches. Clone size appears in some rows only: once, few, many, or a class for an expanded clone.

CASSLQETQYF,TGTGCCAGCAGCCTGCAAGAGACCCAGTACTTC,11,TRBJ2-5,-,-,TRBV5-6
CASSRHRVEMNTEAFF,TGTGCCAGCAGCCGACACCGAGTGGAGATGAACACTGAAGCTTTCTTT,16,TRBJ1-1,-,-,TRBV2
CASSSRVAGGYEQYF,TGCGCCAGCAGCTCGAGAGTAGCGGGAGGTTACGAGCAGTACTTC,15,TRBJ2-7,TRBD2,-,TRBV5-1
CSAGGTDERANYGYTF,TGCAGCGCCGGAGGGACCGATGAACGAGCTAACTATGGCTACACCTTC,16,TRBJ1-2,-,once,TRBV29-1
CSVGGTSGTVSEQYF,TGCAGCGTGGGGGGGACTAGCGGGACAGTCAGCGAGCAGTACTTC,15,TRBJ2-7,TRBD2,-,TRBV29-1
CASSQEGTGLRRIYEQYF,TGCGCCAGCAGCCAAGAAGGGACAGGGCTAAGAAGGATCTACGAGCAGTACTTC,18,TRBJ2-7,TRBD1,-,TRBV4-3
CASSLMGGSGANVLTF,TGTGCCAGCAGCTTAATGGGAGGATCTGGGGCCAACGTCCTGACTTTC,16,TRBJ2-6,-,-,TRBV7-3
CASSPGAGTGELFF,TGTGCCAGCTCACCCGGGGCTGGGACCGGGGAGCTGTTTTTT,14,TRBJ2-2,-,once,TRBV18
CASRGPGTGGEKAFF,TGTGCCAGTAGAGGCCCCGGGACAGGGGGCGAGAAGGCTTTCTTT,15,TRBJ1-1,TRBD1,-,TRBV19
CASSPGLAGGPPQQYF,TGTGCCAGCAGTCCGGGACTAGCGGGAGGGCCGCCCCAGCAGTACTTC,16,TRBJ2-7,TRBD2,-,TRBV28
CASGLPWMAGRGNEQFF,TGTGCTAGTGGTTTGCCATGGATGGCAGGTCGGGGGAATGAGCAGTTCTTC,17,TRBJ2-1,-,-,TRBV12-5
CASSLRGLADYLSSYNEQFF,TGTGCCAGCAGCTTGCGGGGACTAGCGGACTACCTAAGCTCCTACAATGAGCAGTTCTTC,20,TRBJ2-1,TRBD2,few,TRBV7-8
CASSVVSQGVYNEQFF,TGTGCCAGCAGCGTAGTGTCACAGGGAGTTTACAATGAGCAGTTCTTC,16,TRBJ2-1,-,-,TRBV9
CASSYSGINGEQYF,TGTGCCAGCAGTTACAGCGGGATAAATGGAGAGCAGTACTTC,14,TRBJ2-7,TRBD2,few,TRBV28